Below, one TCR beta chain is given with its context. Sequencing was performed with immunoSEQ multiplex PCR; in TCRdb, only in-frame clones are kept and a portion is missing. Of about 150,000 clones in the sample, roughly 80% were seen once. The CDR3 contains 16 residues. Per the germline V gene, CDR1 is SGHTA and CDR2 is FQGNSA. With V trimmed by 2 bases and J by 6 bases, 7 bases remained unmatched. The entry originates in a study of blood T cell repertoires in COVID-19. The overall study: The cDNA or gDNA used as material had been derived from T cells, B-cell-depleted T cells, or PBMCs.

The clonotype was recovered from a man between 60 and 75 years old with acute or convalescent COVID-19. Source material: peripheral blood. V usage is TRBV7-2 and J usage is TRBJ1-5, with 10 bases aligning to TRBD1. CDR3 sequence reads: CASSLTGTGDGQPQHF. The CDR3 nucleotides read TGTGCCAGCAGCTTAACCGGGACAGGGGACGGTCAGCCCCAGCATTTT.